The present TCR beta chain was sequenced within a study of cytomegalovirus exposure and HLA in healthy donors (dated by TCRdb to 2016 to 2017). The study in broad terms: An earlier analysis of under 600 of the donors reported 250 to 350 Gb of sequence data and 117 million unique TCR beta sequences from some 180 million T cells. Genome-wide SNP genotypes for about three fifths of the roughly 670 donors were used in a later genetic analysis, which treated that subset as a discovery cohort. Roughly 300 gigabases of sequencing data and approximately 80 million unique TCR sequences were included in an early release covering about 700 HLA-typed donors. Using immunosequencing, the study profiled T cell repertoires from fewer than 850 subjects and related those repertoires to cytomegalovirus serostatus. Several DR-DQ haplotypes were treated as single units for association and clustering because of strong linkage in the cohort. To predict cytomegalovirus infection status, the study combined high-throughput TCR immunosequencing, statistical association of individual TCRs with disease status, and machine learning. Donor age, sex, ethnicity and CMV serostatus were compiled together with the repertoire data. Typing coverage varied by locus: 629-630 donors for A, B, C, DRB1 and DQB1; approximately 500 for DQA1; approximately 570 for DPA1; approximately 450 for DPB1. To study patterns of TCR occurrence, a later analysis re-analyzed previously published TCR beta repertoires from 666 donors and added high-resolution HLA genotyping. Class I and class II HLA loci were covered by the typing at four-digit resolution. Across approximately 400 genotyped donors of the cohort, an average of about 240,000 unique TCR beta nucleotide sequences per donor were sequenced, and roughly 17% of those sequences were non-productive. A separate validation cohort of approximately 130 different subjects was used in addition to the roughly 720-subject first cohort. Of the roughly 400 genotyped donors, 80% to 90% were placed in the genetic ancestry cluster associated with self-reported Caucasian donors. The later analysis used no new phenotypic data to find candidate immune exposures, relying instead on TCR beta sequences and their occurrence across donors. To decide whether each TCR beta V gene segment behaved as functional or pseudogenic, an earlier analysis of over 500 of the donors relied on high-throughput TCR beta sequencing. The aim of the study was to test whether cataloging public T cell receptors could identify signatures of past pathogen exposure. All discovery cohort repertoires had been generated on a single sequencing platform. Broad study findings and their caveats: A further reported finding was that TCR beta sequences accurately predicted the HLA-A and HLA-B alleles for most subjects in the first cohort. The authors suggested that the approach could potentially be generalized to other disease states and immunological phenotypes. Correlated functional status among segregating V segments might reflect linkage disequilibrium, but an unknown experimental factor could not be ruled out. The presence/absence analyses assumed that sequencing depth was roughly uniform across donors, and that assumption may not be true. The classifier was reported to diagnose cytomegalovirus status with high specificity and sensitivity in both the original cohort and the validation cohort. A few of the identified cytomegalovirus-associated TCR beta chains were confirmed in vitro to be specific for cytomegalovirus antigens. A group of highly shared sequence variants was considered likely to be a technical artifact of the sequencing pipeline. Strong co-occurrence of HLA alleles, especially DR and DQ, made assigning TCR associations to individual alleles difficult. A later analysis associated 16,951 TCR beta sequences with specific HLA alleles at a false discovery rate of 0.05. CMV serostatus was the only immune exposure information available for the cohort. Because some donors lacked HLA typing at each locus, the association tests relied only on the typed subset. Across donors, most TCR sequences were observed very rarely, whereas some public TCRs were present in many individuals. Several of the top co-occurrence clusters appeared to be linked to parvovirus B19, influenza, CMV and Epstein-Barr virus, according to a later analysis. A later genetic analysis reported fewer N-insertions in productive TCRs among donors in an Asian-associated ancestry cluster than the roughly 620-donor mean. In a later analysis, the rate of TCR association differed among HLA loci, with DRB1 alleles having the most associated TCRs and HLA-C alleles having the fewest. V-gene and J-gene trimming of TCR beta chains was associated with a missense DCLRE1C variant in a later genetic analysis, and the association was replicated in an independent cohort. Because counts were too low, roughly 17 rarely observed V segments, including chromosome 9 orphons, were left out of the earlier analysis of several hundred of the donors. Because the 87-base-pair reads could not distinguish some IMGT-functional V segments, including TRBV6-2 and TRBV6-3, those segments were excluded. In an earlier analysis of under 600 of the donors, most TCR beta V segments were observed in productive rearrangements about 90% or about 30% of the time, broadly matching IMGT annotations. This cohort had only TCR beta chains sequenced, and the lack of alpha or paired-chain data limited which features could be detected. The study listed around 160 TCR beta chains as associated with cytomegalovirus. A later analysis found that most CMV-associated TCR beta chains appeared HLA-restricted, with HLA associations seemingly driven largely by CMV exposure. Compared with equally common non-associated chains, HLA-associated TCR beta chains in a later analysis were more clonally expanded and had lower generation probabilities.

The cohort was made up of under 800 healthy bone marrow donors. Cohort members were all nominally healthy when sampled, although unrecorded immune exposures were likely present. The donor tested CMV seronegative, placing the donor among the 352 seronegative members of the cohort. A peripheral blood sample was collected from each donor, and TCR beta sequencing was performed on peripheral blood mononuclear cells. Genomic DNA extraction from the blood cell samples was performed with the Qiagen DNeasy Blood Extraction Kit. Turning to this clone: Its antigen is not yet known. The input lacks base qualities; no much larger clone sits a single base away.

A distance of 7 bases separates the germline ends of V and J, which lose 0 bases and 2 bases respectively. CDR1 ENHRY and CDR2 SYGVKD were looked up in the germline V gene. The CDR3 runs 14 amino acids, cysteine and phenylalanine included. This entry keeps only the CDR3 DNA: 42 bases, framed from base 1. Library method: the immunoSEQ multiplex PCR assay. For the multiplex PCR, a mixture combining 60 forward primers for TCR Vbeta segments and 13 reverse primers for TCR Jbeta segments was used. A multiplex PCR assay on genomic DNA amplified the CDR3 region of rearranged TCR beta genes. On the Illumina HiSeq System, the amplified TCR beta libraries were sequenced as 87-base-pair reads. For the original study's pipeline: In a later analysis, 77 million or so unique TCR beta chains were counted across the approximately 640 repertoires, and roughly 11 million of these chains were shared by at least two donors. To remove PCR and sequencing errors, raw reads were error-corrected and collapsed into unique sequences using a nearest-neighbor algorithm that merged closely related sequences. CDR3 sequences were aligned to IMGT reference sequences to assign V, D and J gene segments. Each retained sequence needed at least a six-nucleotide match to both a V gene segment and a J gene segment. A rearrangement counted as productive if the CDR3 had no stop codons and remained in frame with V and J, and every other rearrangement counted as non-productive. Following IMGT convention, CDR3 was defined as the stretch from the second conserved V-encoded cysteine up to the conserved J-encoded phenylalanine. In an earlier analysis of approximately 590 of the donors, sequences lacking an unambiguous match to a single V gene segment were excluded. In an earlier analysis of 450 to 700 of the donors, V segments were called functional above 56.7% productive rearrangements and were called segregating when the between-donor standard deviation exceeded 5%. A statistical classification framework was built for diagnosing cytomegalovirus status from the catalog of TCR beta chain sequences. V and J gene assignment, in a later analysis, came from comparing TCR nucleotide sequences with IMGT/GENE-DB human TR gene sequences. The TCRdist pipeline was used in a later analysis to assign CDR3 sequences and most-parsimonious VDJ recombination scenarios. In a later analysis, each TCR beta chain was defined by its CDR3 amino acid sequence together with its V-gene family, and reads without a unique V-gene family were excluded. As a way to deal with suspected cross-contamination and a sequencing artifact, a later analysis dropped roughly 600 nucleotide sequences that were highly shared and had low generation probability. A later analysis calculated a clonal expansion index for each public chain from normalized within-repertoire ranks of inferred template counts. A later analysis computed generation probabilities with a VDJ recombination model fitted to out-of-frame rearrangements, and checked the results against IGoR. In a later analysis, TCR-TCR, TCR-HLA and TCR-CMV co-occurrence was scored with hypergeometric tests, and a repertoire-size bias correction was applied to TCR pairs. In a later analysis, false discovery rates were estimated by permuting HLA or CMV assignments 20 times. In a later analysis, co-occurring TCRs were grouped with DBSCAN, and TCRdist sequence similarity was added when clustering was performed within HLA-allele-positive subsets. Repertoires with fewer than 30,000 or more than 120,000 public chains were left out of co-occurrence clustering, as were roughly five repertoires with anomalous nucleotide sharing. The immuneACCESS repertoire file appears here via TCRdb, limited to in-frame rearrangements. These files lack a portion of the clones; in checked studies, under half of the deficit traces to unresolved V genes, and the cause of the others is not known. V and J calls and clone size are given by that table; D and trimming were obtained from the DNA. The sample yields under 200,000 clones; around 68% were counted once. The ten largest clones capture 1.5% of the sample.

Material: PBMCs. This TCR was sampled from a girl aged 5 to 17 in good health and CMV-seronegative. The chain employs TRBV10-3 and TRBJ1-2, with the D segment identity uncertain. The CDR3 loop reads CAISESYENYGYTF. The sequence in DNA is TGTGCCATCAGTGAGTCGTACGAGAACTATGGCTACACCTTC.